A selection of T cell receptor beta chains follows, all from one sample in a study of cytomegalovirus exposure and HLA in healthy donors. Data came from immunoSEQ multiplex PCR; TCRdb stores just in-frame clones and leaves some out. In the table there are approximately 150,000 clones, around nine tenths of which are singletons. Sample: PBMCs. The receptors derive from a man between 18 and 29 years old in good health and CMV-seropositive. The CDR3 runs from the conserved cysteine through the conserved F or W. The D gene is left open where the match is weak. Clone size is not always given. Where it is, it says once, few, many or a class for expanded clones.

cdr3_nt cdr3_aa v_call clone_size d_call j_call
TGTGCCAGTAGTACAGGGGCTATCTATGGCTACACCTTC CASSTGAIYGYTF TRBV19 . . TRBJ1-2
TGTGCCACCAGCAGTCCCGGACAGGGCTACTACGAGCAGTACTTC CATSSPGQGYYEQYF TRBV15 . TRBD1 TRBJ2-7
TGTGCCAGCAGCCTCCGGGACACCACCGGGGAGCTGTTTTTT CASSLRDTTGELFF TRBV5-6 once . TRBJ2-2
TGTGCCAGCAGCTTAGGGGGCACCCTGAGTGAAAAACTGTTTTTT CASSLGGTLSEKLFF TRBV7-3 . . TRBJ1-4
TGTGCCAGTAGTATGGGGAGAAACGAGCAGTACTTC CASSMGRNEQYF TRBV19 . . TRBJ2-7
TGTGTCAGCAGCTTACCGGGACACCAATACGAGCAGTACTTC CVSSLPGHQYEQYF TRBV5-6 . . TRBJ2-7
TGTGCCAGTAGTTTGCGTCGGTCACCCCTCCACTTT CASSLRRSPLHF TRBV19 few . TRBJ1-6
TGCGCCAGCAGCCAAGAAATGGGGGGTTACGAGCAGTACTTC CASSQEMGGYEQYF TRBV4-3 . . TRBJ2-7
TGTGCCAGCAGCTTCAGACAGCAATCGAACACCGGGGAGCTGTTTTTT CASSFRQQSNTGELFF TRBV7-8 . . TRBJ2-2
TGTGCCAGCAGCGCAGGACAGGGACATGAAAAACTGTTTTTT CASSAGQGHEKLFF TRBV9 . TRBD1 TRBJ1-4
TGTGCCAGCAGCGCCCCGGGACTAGCGGGGGGGTTGGATACGCAGTATTTT CASSAPGLAGGLDTQYF TRBV9 . TRBD2 TRBJ2-3
TGTGCCAGCATTACGGGAGATGAGCAGTTCTTC CASITGDEQFF TRBV6-1 . . TRBJ2-1
TGTGCCAGCAGAAAGTACGAGGACACTGAAGCTTTCTTT CASRKYEDTEAFF TRBV25-1 . . TRBJ1-1
TGTGCCAGCAGTTACTTTACGGGGAACACCGGGGAGCTGTTTTTT CASSYFTGNTGELFF TRBV6-5 . . TRBJ2-2
TGCAGCGTTGGGCCCGGGACAGGGGAAGGTGTTAGGTCCTACGAGCAGTACTTC CSVGPGTGEGVRSYEQYF TRBV29-1 . TRBD1 TRBJ2-7
TGTGCCAGCAATCCAACAGGGGGCTTCGCCGGGGAGCTGTTTTTT CASNPTGGFAGELFF TRBV27 . TRBD1 TRBJ2-2
TGTGCCAGCAGGCCCGACACCGCTAAAAAACTGTTTTTT CASRPDTAKKLFF TRBV2 . . TRBJ1-4
TGTGCCAGCAGTTTTGAGGCTCCCTACGAGCAGTACTTC CASSFEAPYEQYF TRBV5-6 . . TRBJ2-7
TGTGCCAGCAGCCAGGGGGCCTCTGGAAACACCATATATTTT CASSQGASGNTIYF TRBV5-8 . TRBD1 TRBJ1-3
TGTGCCAGCAGTGCAGGGGGGTCTAATGAAAAACTGTTTTTT CASSAGGSNEKLFF TRBV6-5 . TRBD1 TRBJ1-4
TGTGCCAGCAGCCGCCTAGCGAGTGAGCAGTTCTTC CASSRLASEQFF TRBV11-2 . . TRBJ2-1
TGTGCCAGCAGCGGGACAGGCCAAAACACAGATACGCAGTATTTT CASSGTGQNTDTQYF TRBV6-4 few TRBD1 TRBJ2-3
TGCGCCAGCAGCTTCACTAGCGGGAGGTACAATGAGCAGTTCTTC CASSFTSGRYNEQFF TRBV5-1 . TRBD2 TRBJ2-1
TGTGCCACCAGCAGAGATAATGGGGCCCCCTACGAGCAGTACTTC CATSRDNGAPYEQYF TRBV15 few . TRBJ2-7
TGTGCCAGCAGCTTACGATTGGGCGATCAGCCCCAGCATTTT CASSLRLGDQPQHF TRBV5-6 . . TRBJ1-5
TGTGCCAGCAGATACCAGGACTGGGAGACCCAGTACTTC CASRYQDWETQYF TRBV7-8 . . TRBJ2-5
TGTGCCTGGAGTGGGGGCAGGACTAACTATGGCTACACCTTC CAWSGGRTNYGYTF TRBV30 . . TRBJ1-2
TGTGCCAGCAGCAGAGCCGGTATGAACACTGAAGCTTTCTTT CASSRAGMNTEAFF TRBV7-2 . . TRBJ1-1
TGCAGTGCTGCAGACAAGTATGGCTACACCTTC CSAADKYGYTF TRBV20-1 many . TRBJ1-2
TGCGCCAGCAGCTTCACGGCACTAGCGGGGGCCCCTCTTCACTACGAGCAGTACTTC CASSFTALAGAPLHYEQYF TRBV5-1 . TRBD2 TRBJ2-7